The rows below give T cell receptor beta chains drawn from one sample of a study of neurological immune-mediated disorders. MiXCR was run by TCRdb on the 5' RACE reads, yielding one entry per CDR3 protein. The sample yields 55,000 to 70,000 distinct CDR3 sequences, more than 3% seen once. Material for sequencing was PBMCs. These receptor sequences come from a woman aged 50 to 65 with multiple sclerosis. Each CDR3 is given without its conserved first and last residue. The size entry is marked missing in some rows and otherwise reads once, few, many or a size class.

many | TRBJ2-5 | TRBV5-4 | ASSSRRDNQETQY
many | TRBJ2-3 | TRBV5-6 | ASLPQRGLRTDTQY
few | TRBJ1-2 | TRBV5-6 | ASSMRGDYGYT
many | TRBJ2-3 | TRBV6-5 | ASSWGQGVLTDTQY
many | TRBJ1-1 | TRBV12-3/TRBV12-4 | ASRTVHTEAF
many | TRBJ2-1 | TRBV20-1 | SASFNSPGQGSSYNEQF
NA | TRBJ2-7 | TRBV20-1 | SALKREGRYEQY
many | TRBJ2-2 | TRBV7-2 | ASSGRSNTGELF
many | TRBJ1-6 | TRBV5-5 | ASRGRADNSPLH
many | TRBJ2-6 | TRBV20-1 | SARGGRSGSGTGANVLT
NA | TRBJ2-1 | TRBV5-1 | ASSPRTGWDNEQF
many | TRBJ2-1 | TRBV5-1 | ASSFQANEQF
many | TRBJ2-6 | TRBV25-1 | ASSRTGGPSGANVLT
many | TRBJ1-2 | TRBV24-1 | ATSDLQGNHYGYT
many | TRBJ2-2 | TRBV7-2 | ASSFWTDTGELF
NA | TRBJ2-1 | TRBV5-1 | ASSSRPSGDYNEQF
many | TRBJ2-1 | TRBV6-1 | ASSGGLAGVLEQF
many | TRBJ2-7 | TRBV7-2 | ASTTRLAGDHEQY
NA | TRBJ2-1 | TRBV4-3 | ASSQGSSIYNEQF
many | TRBJ2-5 | TRBV12-3/TRBV12-4 | ASSLLAGGRETQY
NA | TRBJ2-7 | TRBV20-1 | SAAGQDYEQY
many | TRBJ2-3 | TRBV10-3 | AISKDTDTQY
many | TRBJ2-4 | TRBV6-5 | ASSYRQGNKNIQY
many | TRBJ1-2 | TRBV7-8 | ASSPYRGVIGYT
many | TRBJ1-5 | TRBV20-1 | SARDRGGGNQPQH
many | TRBJ2-3 | TRBV7-2 | ASSLVGSGSRTDTQY
many | TRBJ2-3 | TRBV10-2 | ASSESRGRIDTQY
many | TRBJ2-3 | TRBV6-5 | ASSPRTGGQDTQY
many | TRBJ2-5 | TRBV5-1 | ASSLAPQDKGETQY
many | TRBJ2-1 | TRBV5-1 | ASSWGPSGSSYNEQF
many | TRBJ2-2 | TRBV7-7 | ASIQSMGTGELF
many | TRBJ1-5 | TRBV20-1 | STKGGMNQPQH
many | TRBJ2-2 | TRBV7-9 | ASSLTATGELF
many | TRBJ2-7 | TRBV20-1 | SANYGTGEQY
NA | TRBJ1-1 | TRBV20-1 | SDRRKWNTEAF
medium-sized | TRBJ1-2 | TRBV7-2 | ASSLGGPWGYT
many | TRBJ1-1 | TRBV10-3 | AISGQGDTEAF
many | TRBJ2-3 | TRBV20-1 | SAVSGGTDTQY
many | TRBJ1-6 | TRBV20-1 | SAKYRGGSPLH
many | TRBJ1-2 | TRBV7-2 | ASSQLQGYYGYT
many | TRBJ1-5 | TRBV9 | ASSGWDRAVTYSNQPQH
many | TRBJ2-1 | TRBV14 | ASSRGGGGAYNEQF
many | TRBJ1-5 | TRBV6-6 | ASAPTGSNQPQH
many | TRBJ2-5 | TRBV7-2 | ASSLAVATGVAQETQY
many | TRBJ1-5 | TRBV9 | ASSPTAEGQPQH
many | TRBJ1-2 | TRBV6-1 | ASRPQGSLSLYGYT
many | TRBJ2-7 | TRBV20-1 | SARGPAQAEQY
many | TRBJ2-5 | TRBV11-2 | ASSSYYPGMKETQY
many | TRBJ2-1 | TRBV15 | ATSRDLGSRKNEQF
many | TRBJ1-6 | TRBV13 | ASSPAGLGSPLH